This T cell receptor beta chain was observed in a study of sequential checkpoint blockade in melanoma. As for the study in general: 91 pretreatment tumor DNA samples were TCRβ immunosequenced. Study-level findings and limits: Pretreatment TIL clonality tracked with response in the nivolumab-first arm.

This table comes from immunoSEQ multiplex PCR, and its TCRdb copy is limited to in-frame clones, with some not included. Of 8,100 or so clones in the sample, around 30% are singletons; the top ten hold approximately 5.9%. Treatment: randomized to nivolumab then ipilimumab (arm A) or the reverse (arm B). To note about this clone: Its antigen is still unknown.

This TCR was recovered from a human donor with melanoma. Sequenced material: tumor tissue (inferred from file names), taken from a patient given nivolumab and ipilimumab in sequence.

The CDR3 DNA is TGTGCCAGCAGTGGGGGACAGGGGGCCTATCAGCCCCAGCATTTT. Translation gives CASSGGQGAYQPQHF. This chain uses TRBV6-8 with TRBJ1-5; 12 bases agree with TRBD1. The CDR3 contains 15 residues. Germline-derived CDR1 and CDR2 are MNHGY and SAAAGT. J was trimmed by 5 bases and V by 5 bases; bases with no gene match: 4.